This T cell receptor beta chain stems from a study of early T cells in non-severe SARS-CoV-2 infection (dated by TCRdb to the early 2020s). Regarding the study in general: TCR sequencing used bulk RNA from unsorted whole blood, so alpha and beta chains could not be paired.

The research as a whole found: VDJdb matching was skewed toward anti-spike CD8 responses and likely underestimated virus-specific expansions by missing private and CD4 specificities.

This clonotype was counted many times. The target of this receptor is not known. One base away there is no much larger clone; base qualities are not given. Library preparation used 5' RACE. Sequencing used a NextSeq 500. In the TCR library protocol, unique molecular identifiers were attached to individual cDNA molecules to correct for PCR bias and sequencing error. Both TCR alpha and beta chains were sequenced, and tight co-correlation was observed between alpha and beta sequence abundances in each sample. The authors processed their data as follows. V gene, J gene and CDR3 annotation of TCR sequences was performed with Decombinator V4. Expanded TCRs were defined as changing significantly between any two time points under a Poisson model with p below 0.0001. Abundances of TCRs were expressed as counts per million after normalisation to the total number of TCRs sequenced in each sample. MAIT TCRs were defined by TRAV1-2 paired with TRAJ12, TRAJ20 or TRAJ33, and iNKT TCRs by TRAV10 paired with TRAJ18. VDJdb, accessed 1 November 2021, was searched for CMV, EBV and SARS-CoV-2 annotated TCRs, with TCRs annotated for multiple antigens excluded. Starting from the raw public reads, TCRdb applied fastp trimming at Q25, assembled clones with MiXCR and retained in-frame beta chains. CDR3 protein duplicates are merged, each entry listing the most common genes and DNA. The V and J calls here are based on TCRdb, not the publication. This sample is represented by 46,000 or so distinct CDR3 sequences; more than 6.5% of them were singletons. Together, the top ten hold approximately 8% of the sample.

Germline trimming: 4 bases from V, 2 bases from J; junction bases outside gene matches: 5. Including the terminal cysteine and phenylalanine, the CDR3 comprises 15 residues. CDR3 DNA is the only sequence kept; it has 45 bases, read in frame from the first base. Via the germline V gene, CDR1 is MDHEN and CDR2 SYDVKM. This was a case-control study nested in a cohort of healthcare workers in London, UK, who had nasopharyngeal swab PCR tests and blood samples taken every week. Between 23 and 31 March 2020, the week of the UK lockdown, healthcare workers were enrolled and then followed up weekly for as long as 16 weeks.

Here the chain combines TRBV28 and TRBJ1-3; 7 bases in between match TRBD1. This clonotype originated in an adult who was a healthcare worker with PCR-confirmed SARS-CoV-2 infection or an uninfected control (not recorded which). Sequenced input: whole blood. In nucleotide form, the sequence is TGTGCCAGCAGTTCCCCCAGGGGGGCTGGAAACACCATATATTTT. Its protein product is CASSSPRGAGNTIYF.